Each of the 15 T cell receptor beta chains below was sequenced from the same sample in a study of CD8 T cells in Susac syndrome. Roughly 0.45 to 1 ug RNA was reverse transcribed with random hexamers. Using its own MiXCR run on the immunoSEQ multiplex PCR reads, TCRdb lists one record per CDR3 protein. Among under 350,000 distinct CDR3 sequences listed, just over 90% were seen once. The specimen was CD4+ T cells from PBMCs. These receptors all stem from a human donor with multiple sclerosis.

The chain recombines TRBV29-1 with TRBJ1-1, with D hard to call. The germline V gene has CDR1 SQVTM and CDR2 ANQGSEA. The CDR3 extends over 10 amino acids. V lost 5 bases to trimming and J lost 5 bases, with 6 bases between them. The CDR3 sequence is CSVSRTEAFF. In DNA form, the CDR3 reads TGCAGCGTTAGCCGGACTGAAGCTTTCTTT. Full variable domain (outside the CDR3, taken from reference TRBV29-1 and TRBJ1-1): SAVISQKPSRDICQRGTSLTIQCQVDSQVTMMFWYRQQPGQSLTLIATANQGSEATYESGFVIDKFPISRPNLTFSTLTVSNMSPEDSSIYLCSVSRTEAFFGQGTRLTVV.

The V and J genes are TRBV9 and TRBJ1-2; unclear D gene. The V end was cut by 0 bases, the J end by 4 bases, with 16 bases between. This CDR3 is built from 16 residues. Germline CDR1 and CDR2: SGDLS and YYNGEE. The CDR3 DNA sequence: TGTGCCAGCAGCGTAGTTCCCAGCAGTGCGATCTATGGCTACACCTTC. Its protein is CASSVVPSSAIYGYTF.

This chain links TRBV5-1 with TRBJ2-2; 9 nucleotides align to TRBD1. V lost 7 bases, J lost 8 bases, and 9 bases stayed unmatched. The V gene's germline CDR1 is SGHRS and CDR2 YFSETQ. This CDR3 comprises 14 residues. The DNA for the CDR3 is TGCGCCAGCGAAGTGGGGACAGGGACGGGGGAGCTGTTTTTT. It codes for CASEVGTGTGELFF.

The chain employs TRBV29-1 and TRBJ1-1; D is possibly TRBD1 (6 bases). The CDR3 is made up of 15 amino acids. CDR1 and CDR2 from the germline V gene are SQVTM and ANQGSEA. Trimming left V 6 bases short and J 4 bases short, with 21 bases between. The CDR3 loop is CSVDPHNRVGTEAFF. The CDR3, as DNA: TGCAGCGTCGACCCCCATAACAGGGTTGGCACTGAAGCTTTCTTT.

The rearrangement joins TRBV5-1 to TRBJ1-1; unclear D gene. The CDR3 is made up of 13 amino acids. V was cut by 0 bases and J by 11 bases, with 14 bases left in between. The germline CDR1 and CDR2 sequences are SGHRS and YFSETQ. The DNA of the CDR3 is TGCGCCAGCAGCTTGGACGGGCCGCGGAGGGCTTTCTTT. Protein product: CASSLDGPRRAFF.

The CDR3 DNA follows: TGTGCCAGCAGTCCCCCGAGGCCCCGGCGGTCAACTAATGAAAAACTGTTTTTT. It is translated as CASSPPRPRRSTNEKLFF. The V call is TRBV21-1, the J call TRBJ1-4. TRBV21-1 is listed as a pseudogene. The CDR3 covers 18 residues.

The sample holds a few counts of this clonotype. The chain has TRBV24-1 and TRBJ2-1; 8 positions match TRBD2. CDR1 is KGHDR and CDR2 is SFDVKD in the germline V gene. The CDR3 length is 17 residues. V lost 4 bases, J lost 2 bases, and 9 bases stayed unmatched. The CDR3 sequence is CATSDSSGGAPYNEQFF. In DNA form, the CDR3 reads TGTGCCACCAGTGACTCTTCGGGAGGGGCCCCCTACAATGAGCAGTTCTTC.

This clonotype was counted only a few times. The chain employs TRBV27 and TRBJ2-7; 8 bases line up with TRBD2. The CDR3 has 12 amino acids. V lost 3 bases and J lost 5; bases outside the gene matches: 0. Germline V gene sequence: CDR1 MNHEY, CDR2 SMNVEV (reference sequence). The CDR3 region is CASSLRGDEQYF. CDR3 bases: TGTGCCAGCAGTTTGCGGGGGGACGAGCAGTACTTC.

The gene calls are TRBV12-3 or TRBV12-4 and TRBJ1-5, with D possibly TRBD1 on 6 matching bases. Trimming left V 6 bases short and J 6 bases short, with 12 bases between. The CDR3 length is 13 residues. This CDR3 reads CASSQQGAQPQHF. CDR3 nucleotide sequence: TGTGCCAGCAGCCAACAGGGCGCTCAGCCCCAGCATTTT.

The chain couples TRBV30 to TRBJ1-1, with 7 bases identical to TRBD1. Trimming at V came to 8 bases and at J to 11 bases, leaving 14 bases not matched to a gene. Germline CDR1 GTSNPN, CDR2 SVGIG (reference sequence). There are 12 residues in the CDR3. The CDR3 coding sequence is TGTGCCAGCCAAACAACAGGGGAGGTGGCTTTCTTT. Translation gives CASQTTGEVAFF.

The chain couples TRBV3-1 to TRBJ1-1; D is uncertain. Looked up from germline, CDR1 is LGHDT and CDR2 is YNNKEL (reference sequence). The V end was cut by 1 base, the J end by 5 bases, with 11 bases between. The CDR3 totals 14 residues. The CDR3: CASSQGQIVTEAFF. In nucleotides, the CDR3 is TGTGCCAGCAGCCAAGGGCAGATAGTAACTGAAGCTTTCTTT. The full variable domain, completed using reference TRBV3-1 and TRBJ1-1, is DTAVSQTPKYLVTQMGNDKSIKCEQNLGHDTMYWYKQDSKKFLKIMFSYNNKELIINETVPNRFSPKSPDKAHLNLHINSLELGDSAVYFCASSQGQIVTEAFFGQGTRLTVV.

The chain joins TRBV20-1 to TRBJ2-7; 10 nucleotides agree with TRBD2. V gave up 5 bases and J gave up 3 bases; unmatched junction bases: 28. Germline CDR1 reads DFQATT; CDR2 reads SNEGSKA (reference sequence). The CDR3 runs to 21 residues. CDR3 in DNA: TGCAGTGCTGGATCCCCCCCGCAGAGTCATAGCGGGAGGCAGGGGGGCTACGAGCAGTACTTC. Translated: CSAGSPPQSHSGRQGGYEQYF.

This clonotype has only one observation. V and J are TRBV5-1 and TRBJ2-3, with TRBD2 identical over 8 bases. J was trimmed by 7 bases and V by 4 bases; bases with no gene match: 17. The CDR3 contains 17 residues. CDR1 SGHRS and CDR2 YFSETQ come from the germline V gene. This CDR3 reads CASSRSNEREIAYTQYF. The DNA for the CDR3 is TGCGCCAGCAGCCGAAGCAATGAGCGGGAGATCGCATATACGCAGTATTTT.

The chain links TRBV7-3 to TRBJ1-1; D call uncertain. Germline V gene data show CDR1 as SGHTA and CDR2 as FQGTGA. CDR3 length: 16 amino acids. The V end lost 0 bases, the J end lost 0 bases, and 11 bases lay between the germline ends. The CDR3 is CASSLTPANMNTEAFF. CDR3 bases: TGTGCCAGCAGCTTAACCCCTGCCAATATGAACACTGAAGCTTTCTTT.

The gene calls are TRBV30 and TRBJ1-5; no clear D gene. The V gene lost 1 base and the J gene lost 4 bases, with 8 bases spanning the gap. Germline-derived CDR1 and CDR2 are GTSNPN and SVGIG (reference sequence). The CDR3 consists of 13 residues. The CDR3 here is CAWSAQQNQPQHF. The CDR3 nucleotides read TGTGCCTGGAGTGCGCAGCAAAATCAGCCCCAGCATTTT.